This note documents a single T cell receptor (beta chain) sequence. Its antigen is not known. The germline gives CDR1 MNHEY, CDR2 SVGAGI. The V end was cut by 4 bases, the J end by 12 bases, with 15 bases between. The CDR3 covers 12 residues. A second about 6 to 11 cycle PCR used barcoded and J-beta primers. Each CDR3 protein is one row after TCRdb ran MiXCR on the 5' RACE reads. In the table there are 650,000 to 1,000,000 distinct CDR3 sequences, 35% to 40% of which are singletons. The sample originates from a study of blood T cells in healthy people across ages. Regarding the study as a whole: It was held that diversity estimates obtained from one million T cells represented underestimates.

Sequences were obtained from blood. The TCR originated in a young man in good health. The chain couples TRBV6-5 to TRBJ1-1; D is uncertain. The CDR3 loop is CASSSNQLGSFF. CDR3 in DNA: TGTGCCAGCAGTTCCAATCAACTTGGATCTTTCTTT.